This is a list of T cell receptor beta chains from one sample in a study of regulatory T cells in long-lasting Graves disease. TCRdb redid the calling of the multiplex PCR reads with MiXCR, one entry per CDR3 protein. The profile covers some 320,000 distinct CDR3 sequences, with over 15% appearing a single time and around 37% taken by the ten largest. Source: peripheral blood mononuclear cells (PBMCs), taken at new diagnosis, from a patient treated with antithyroid drugs. The receptors derive from a female donor with Graves disease. CDR3s include the opening cysteine and the closing phenylalanine or tryptophan. The D gene is left open where the match is weak. Only part of the rows carry a size: once, few, many, or a class if the clone is expanded.

TRBJ2-1 many TRBV20-1 15 TRBD2 CSARSGGPSYNEQFF TGCAGTGCTAGAAGCGGGGGTCCAAGTTACAATGAGCAGTTCTTC
TRBJ2-2 - TRBV6-1 17 TRBD1 CASTSPLVPGGIGELFF TGTGCCAGCACTTCCCCATTGGTACCAGGGGGAATCGGGGAGCTGTTTTTT
TRBJ2-1 few TRBV9 16 TRBD2 CASSPPSGTRYNEQFF TGTGCCAGCAGCCCCCCTAGTGGGACTAGATACAATGAGCAGTTCTTC
TRBJ2-7 many TRBV9 13 - CASSVDQAYEQYF TGTGCCAGCAGCGTAGACCAGGCCTACGAGCAGTACTTC
TRBJ1-1 many TRBV6-2/TRBV6-3 13 - CASSERGNTEAFF TGTGCCAGCAGTGAAAGGGGGAACACTGAAGCTTTCTTT
TRBJ2-2 few TRBV13 17 - CASSLASSGSGTGELFF TGTGCCAGCAGCTTAGCTTCCTCCGGGAGTGGCACCGGGGAGCTGTTTTTT
TRBJ2-2 few TRBV7-2 13 - CASSLPAPGELFF TGTGCCAGCAGCTTACCCGCACCCGGGGAGCTGTTTTTT
TRBJ1-4 many TRBV6-5 14 - CASSYLRMREKLFF TGTGCCAGCAGTTACCTCCGGATGAGGGAAAAACTGTTTTTT
TRBJ1-6 many TRBV7-2 13 TRBD1 CASSTGQTVTLHF TGTGCCAGCAGCACGGGACAGACGGTCACCCTCCACTTT
TRBJ1-2 many TRBV7-3 15 - CASSSSVAGNYGYTF TGTGCCAGCAGCTCCTCGGTAGCCGGAAACTATGGCTACACCTTC
TRBJ1-6 many TRBV13 15 - CASSSPLDGNSPLHF TGTGCCAGCAGCTCTCCCCTGGACGGGAATTCACCCCTCCACTTT
TRBJ2-7 - TRBV2 16 TRBD1 CASRTPGTGPAYEQYF TGTGCCAGCAGGACCCCCGGGACAGGGCCCGCCTACGAGCAGTACTTC
TRBJ1-5 - TRBV12-3/TRBV12-4 14 TRBD1 CASSQGTGNQPQHF TGCGCCAGCAGCCAAGGGACAGGGAATCAGCCCCAGCATTTT
TRBJ2-1 many TRBV30 14 - CAWTIGLLYNEQFF TGTGCCTGGACCATTGGTTTACTCTACAATGAGCAGTTCTTC
TRBJ2-3 - TRBV4-2 17 TRBD2 CASSQGLSGASTDTQYF TGTGCCAGCAGCCAAGGGCTGAGCGGGGCTAGCACAGATACGCAGTATTTT
TRBJ1-4 many TRBV29-1 15 TRBD1 CSGTGQGAAGEKLFF TGCAGCGGGACGGGACAGGGGGCGGCAGGCGAAAAACTGTTTTTT
TRBJ2-3 once TRBV20-1 13 TRBD1 CSAMDRGPDTQYF TGCAGTGCTATGGACAGGGGGCCAGATACGCAGTATTTT
TRBJ2-7 many TRBV7-8 14 TRBD2 CASSPDIGGYVIYF TGTGCCAGCAGCCCGGACATCGGGGGGTACGTGATTTACTTC
TRBJ2-7 - TRBV27 13 TRBD2 CAVGLAGVNEQYF TGTGCCGTCGGACTAGCGGGAGTCAACGAGCAGTACTTC
TRBJ2-2 many TRBV9 15 TRBD1 CASSPRQGFTGELFF TGTGCCAGCAGCCCGCGACAGGGTTTCACCGGGGAGCTGTTTTTT
TRBJ2-3 many TRBV28 14 - CASSLIGAGDTQYF TGTGCCAGCAGTTTAATAGGGGCCGGCGATACGCAGTATTTT
TRBJ2-3 many TRBV9 13 - CASSLERGDTQYF TGCGCCAGCAGCTTGGAGAGGGGGGATACGCAGTATTTT
TRBJ2-7 few TRBV20-1 14 TRBD2 CSARISGTSSEQYF TGCAGTGCTAGGATCAGCGGGACCTCTAGCGAGCAGTACTTC
TRBJ2-2 - TRBV19 17 TRBD2 CASSPRTSGTYTGELFF TGTGCCAGTAGTCCGAGGACTAGCGGGACTTACACCGGGGAGCTGTTTTTT
TRBJ2-7 many TRBV2 13 - CAGGAGEGYEQYF TGTGCCGGGGGGGCAGGGGAAGGCTACGAGCAGTACTTC
TRBJ2-1 many TRBV12-3/TRBV12-4 14 TRBD2 CASSGLGRYNEQFF TGTGCCAGCAGCGGACTAGGTAGATACAATGAGCAGTTCTTC
TRBJ2-1 many TRBV5-1 14 - CASSWSGGINEQFF TGCGCCAGCAGCTGGTCAGGGGGGATCAATGAGCAGTTCTTC
TRBJ2-1 many TRBV19 14 TRBD1 CASSPDRANNEQFF TGTGCCAGTAGCCCAGACAGGGCGAACAATGAGCAGTTCTTC
TRBJ2-3 many TRBV2 16 TRBD2 CASSAGGLGEGDTQYF TGTGCCAGCAGTGCCGGGGGACTAGGAGAGGGAGATACGCAGTATTTT
TRBJ2-1 - TRBV11-2 14 - CASSFGVSYNEQFF TGTGCCAGCAGCTTCGGTGTGAGCTACAATGAGCAGTTCTTC
TRBJ1-5 many TRBV2 13 - CASSRIRNQPQHF TGTGCCAGCAGCCGAATACGCAATCAGCCCCAGCATTTT
TRBJ2-7 many TRBV2 13 - CALVGRSSYEQYF TGTGCCCTTGTCGGGAGAAGCTCCTACGAGCAGTACTTC
TRBJ1-2 many TRBV7-9 14 TRBD1 CASSLGTGMRGYTF TGTGCCAGCAGCTTAGGGACAGGGATGAGAGGCTACACCTTC
TRBJ1-5 - TRBV30 15 - CAWSLGLMGNQPQHF TGTGCCTGGAGTTTGGGACTCATGGGGAATCAGCCCCAGCATTTT
TRBJ2-1 - TRBV29-1 9 - CSVGGEQFF TGCAGCGTTGGAGGTGAGCAGTTCTTC
TRBJ2-3 many TRBV11-2 14 - CASSLYRSTDTQYF TGTGCCAGCAGCTTATACCGAAGCACAGATACGCAGTATTTT
TRBJ2-3 many TRBV11-2 14 - CASSSGLFTDTQYF TGTGCCAGCAGCTCAGGACTATTCACAGATACGCAGTATTTT
TRBJ2-1 few TRBV9 14 - CASSSGTVWDEQFF TGTGCCAGCAGCTCCGGCACAGTTTGGGATGAGCAGTTCTTC
TRBJ2-7 many TRBV27 14 - CASRGVTGPYEQYF TGTGCCAGCAGGGGGGTAACAGGGCCCTACGAGCAGTACTTC
TRBJ1-1 many TRBV7-6 16 TRBD1 CASSPLREGARTEAFF TGTGCCAGCAGCCCCCTCCGTGAGGGGGCGCGAACTGAAGCTTTCTTT
TRBJ2-3 many TRBV11-2 13 - CASSLVYVDTQYF TGTGCCAGCAGCTTAGTATACGTGGATACGCAGTATTTT
TRBJ2-3 - TRBV2 14 TRBD2 CATAAGEFTDTQYF TGTGCCACCGCAGCGGGAGAGTTCACAGATACGCAGTATTTT
TRBJ1-1 - TRBV6-6 13 - CASSYSIGTEAFF TGTGCCAGCAGTTACTCGATCGGCACTGAAGCTTTCTTT
TRBJ2-5 many TRBV6-1 13 TRBD2 CASRLAGVETQYF TGTGCCAGCCGACTAGCAGGTGTGGAGACCCAGTACTTC
TRBJ1-1 - TRBV10-3 11 - CAISESDRAFF TGTGCCATCAGTGAGTCCGATCGGGCTTTCTTT
TRBJ2-2 - TRBV7-3 10 - CASSPPAKFF TGTGCCAGCAGCCCGCCGGCCAAGTTTTTT
TRBJ1-4 - TRBV27 15 - CASSFRQGRGEKLFF TGTGCCAGCAGTTTTCGGCAGGGACGAGGTGAAAAACTGTTTTTT
TRBJ2-5 - TRBV4-1 14 - CASSSVWPEETQYF TGCGCCAGCAGTAGTGTATGGCCAGAAGAGACCCAGTACTTC
TRBJ2-1 - TRBV28 13 - CASSFGGQFEQFF TGTGCCAGCAGTTTCGGAGGGCAATTTGAGCAGTTCTTC
TRBJ2-4 many TRBV11-3 12 - CASSPTVNIQYF TGTGCCAGCAGCCCCACCGTGAACATTCAGTACTTC
TRBJ2-5 - TRBV6-5 14 - CASSYSSGGETQYF TGTGCCAGCAGTTACTCCAGCGGAGGGGAGACCCAGTACTTC
TRBJ2-1 - TRBV12-5 14 TRBD2 CASGLLREDNEQFF TGTGCTAGTGGTTTGTTGCGGGAGGACAATGAGCAGTTCTTC
TRBJ2-1 many TRBV5-4 16 TRBD2 CASSSGGPSSYNEQFF TGTGCCAGCAGCTCGGGAGGACCAAGCTCCTACAATGAGCAGTTCTTC